A selection of T cell receptor beta chains follows, all from one sample in a study of blood T cell repertoires in COVID-19. Only in-frame clones appear in the TCRdb table, and some are missing; sequencing was by immunoSEQ multiplex PCR. Among more than 95,000 clones listed, approximately 87% were seen once. The specimen sequenced was peripheral blood. Receptors were obtained from a man between 65 and 85 years old who had recovered from COVID-19. Both conserved end residues are part of each CDR3. The order of the fields is CDR3 protein, V gene.

CASSLFYSQNTGELFF | TRBV5-1
CASSWAPGSGYGYTF | TRBV28
CASSPYRDSYEQYF | TRBV11-3
CASSIGRTAGNTIYF | TRBV19
CASSQGEGQGYGYTF | TRBV4-1
CASSLVGWSYEQYF | TRBV5-8
CASSEAGGRGEGYTF | TRBV2
CASSRDRGTEAFF | TRBV6-4
CAWNRDRVSPLHF | TRBV30
CASSSQGTAQETQYF | TRBV5-1
CASSPLVALADYNEQFF | TRBV13
CATRSYGQNNYGYTF | TRBV15
CASTASSGSNEQYF | TRBV3-1/TRBV3-2
CSASLRGIGNQPQHF | TRBV20-1
CASSMGRYTEAFF | TRBV19
CASSLSGGAFF | TRBV5-8
CASSLNNYEQYF | TRBV28
CASSVVTGGEAFF | TRBV2
CSVGDRGRGTDTQYF | TRBV29-1
CASTTTGPSNSPLHF | TRBV6-5
CASSSQGGNTEAFF | TRBV7-2
CAWSLGTGVSGETQYF | TRBV30
CATSGAAGGLYNEQFF | TRBV24-1
CATSTTTGGPNTIYF | TRBV15
CASSRDSNEQFF | TRBV7-9
CASSQGGRGGLGNEKLFF | TRBV4-2
CASSQYRLQSSPLHF | TRBV11-2
CASSLGRGLNTGELFF | TRBV5-1
CASSSGGSYEQYF | TRBV2
CASGEQGIGELFF | TRBV19
CASSYLASGGRPARETQYF | TRBV6-2/TRBV6-3
CATSDYRGLGYTF | TRBV24-1
CASSEWSRVGETQYF | TRBV2
CSIVPGQGEKLFF | TRBV29-1
CASSLKWGRPGDTQYF | TRBV7-8
CATSDPTGDRLGAFF | TRBV24-1
CASSLGSRLEAYNEQFF | TRBV7-8
CAWSPTGVEQYF | TRBV30
CAIKWGGQGSSEQYF | TRBV10-3
CASNNREIGTQYF | TRBV2
CASSLGGAGAQPQHF | TRBV28
CASSPLQENTEAFF | TRBV5-6
CSASNTRGVQYNEQFF | TRBV20-1
CASSPLTGEDSPLHF | TRBV18
CASSQDWRDPDYGYTF | TRBV4-1
CASSYSGATEAFF | TRBV6-6
CASSTKGVREKLFF | TRBV19
CAWRERGGSGNTIYF | TRBV30
CASRPRSGGVGGNIQYF | TRBV9
CASSSYSDRRVVGELFF | TRBV7-6
CASSPSGQKETQYF | TRBV5-4
CASSSSLTGELFF | TRBV7-3
CASSPAQGPLRGYTF | TRBV28
CASGPGGFYNEQFF | TRBV12-5
CASSEYRGGYGYTF | TRBV2
CASSLQGALFYEQYF | TRBV28
CASTLDRGNSPLHF | TRBV2